Below are 15 T cell receptor beta chains sequenced from a single sample in a study of blood T cell repertoires in COVID-19. Clones were read by immunoSEQ multiplex PCR, and TCRdb kept only the in-frame ones, dropping some. The data contain approximately 70,000 clones, about 91% of them singletons. Sequencing was carried out using peripheral blood. The receptors here all came from a man in his forties or fifties with COVID-19, enrolled during active disease.

V is TRBV5-1 and J is TRBJ2-1, with 11 bases fitting TRBD2. The CDR3 totals 16 residues. The ends lost 3 bases at V and 6 bases at J; junction bases unmatched: 8. The germline CDR1 and CDR2 sequences are SGHRS and YFSETQ. The CDR3: CASSSLAGGPSNEQFF. The CDR3 DNA reads TGCGCCAGCAGCTCCTTAGCGGGGGGGCCGAGCAATGAGCAGTTCTTC.

CDR3 nucleotides: TGTGCCAGCAGTTTGGGGGGGAGAAAACTGTTTTTT. Residues: CASSLGGRKLFF. The gene calls are TRBV12-3 or TRBV12-4 and TRBJ1-4; weak D call: TRBD1 (5 bases). This CDR3 has 12 amino acids. The V gene lost 3 bases and the J gene lost 10 bases, with 9 bases spanning the gap.

V is TRBV30 and J is TRBJ1-3; D not certain. The CDR3 sequence is 13 residues long. V lost 1 base to trimming and J lost 8 bases, with 12 bases between them. Germline V lookup: CDR1 GTSNPN, CDR2 SVGIG (reference sequence). The DNA of the CDR3 is TGTGCCTGGAGTGCCGGGTTTGGGTACACCATATATTTT. Translated: CAWSAGFGYTIYF. The whole variable domain, remainder taken from reference TRBV30 and TRBJ1-3, is SQTIHQWPATLVQPVGSPLSLECTVEGTSNPNLYWYRQAAGRGLQLLFYSVGIGQISSEVPQNLSASRPQDRQFILSSKKLLLSDSGFYLCAWSAGFGYTIYFGEGSWLTVV.

This sequence joins TRBV5-1 and TRBJ1-6; 7 nucleotides align to TRBD1. The CDR3 covers 14 residues. Germline CDR1 SGHRS, CDR2 YFSETQ. Trimming cost V 6 bases and J 8 bases; bases outside gene matches: 8. The CDR3 spells CASTNRGRDSPLHF. The CDR3 DNA follows: TGCGCCAGCACAAACAGGGGCCGGGATTCACCCCTCCACTTT.

J is TRBJ1-5 and V is TRBV6-6, with D tentatively TRBD1 (5 bases). Trimming cost V 5 bases and J 5 bases, with 16 bases left between them. CDR3 length equals 15 residues. Per germline, CDR1 MNHNY and CDR2 SVGAGI (reference sequence). The CDR3 loop is CASSHDLGGDQPQHF. In DNA, the CDR3 is TGTGCCAGCAGTCACGACCTGGGGGGAGATCAGCCCCAGCATTTT.

CDR3 DNA: TGTGCCAGCAGTTACGTCCGGACTCCCCTTACCTACGAGCAGTACTTC. As protein: CASSYVRTPLTYEQYF. V and J are TRBV6-5 and TRBJ2-7, with D possibly matching TRBD2 (5 bases). This CDR3 is 16 amino acids long. The germline gives CDR1 MNHEY, CDR2 SVGAGI. The ends were cut back, 2 bases at V and 2 bases at J, with 16 bases in the middle.

This clone appeared once. The chain carries TRBV15 and TRBJ2-5; D is possibly TRBD1 (6 bases). V lost 0 bases, J lost 2 bases, and 13 bases lay in between. The CDR3 sequence is 16 residues long. Germline lookup yields CDR1 LNHNV and CDR2 YYDKDF (reference sequence). Written as DNA, the CDR3 is TGTGCCACCAGCAGAGATCGGACAGACTATCAAGAGACCCAGTACTTC. Amino acids: CATSRDRTDYQETQYF. Based on the CDR3 plus reference TRBV15 and TRBJ2-5, the full variable domain is DAMVIQNPRYQVTQFGKPVTLSCSQTLNHNVMYWYQQKSSQAPKLLFHYYDKDFNNEADTPDNFQSRRPNTSFCFLDIRSPGLGDTAMYLCATSRDRTDYQETQYFGPGTRLLVL.

The V and J genes are TRBV29-1 and TRBJ1-2; D call uncertain. The CDR3 contains 11 residues. Trimming cost V 8 bases and J 2 bases, with 9 bases left between them. The germline gives CDR1 SQVTM, CDR2 ANQGSEA. This chain's CDR3 is CSTDLNYGYTF. CDR3 DNA: TGCAGCACGGACCTAAACTATGGCTACACCTTC.

For the CDR3, the DNA is TGTGCCAGCAGTAAGTCAGTACACTCCTACAATGAGCAGTTCTTC. Translating gives CASSKSVHSYNEQFF. The chain couples TRBV27 to TRBJ2-1; D is unresolved. With 5 bases removed from V and 0 bases from J, the gap between germline ends came to 11 bases. The germline V gene encodes CDR1 MNHEY and CDR2 SMNVEV (reference sequence). This CDR3 has 15 residues.

The rearrangement joins TRBV7-2 to TRBJ2-4; 9 bases agree with TRBD2. The germline V gene has CDR1 SGHTA and CDR2 FQGNSA. The CDR3 contains 15 residues. V shed 0 bases, J shed 5 bases, and the junction held 2 bases outside the gene matches. The CDR3 sequence is CASSLAASGENIQYF. The CDR3 coding sequence is TGTGCCAGCAGCTTAGCGGCTAGCGGGGAAAACATTCAGTACTTC.

The gene calls are TRBV19 and TRBJ2-2; the D gene is possibly TRBD1 (6 bases). Trimming left V 4 bases short and J 7 bases short, with 37 bases between. The CDR3 extends over 22 amino acids. Germline assignment: CDR1 LNHDA and CDR2 SQIVND (reference sequence). CDR3 residues: CASSKGVFYSSRQPLRGGELFF. The DNA for the CDR3 is TGTGCCAGTAGTAAGGGGGTTTTTTACTCTTCCCGACAGCCCCTGAGGGGCGGGGAGCTGTTTTTT.

This clone was seen a handful of times. This chain links TRBV5-5 with TRBJ2-7, with a possible D match to TRBD1 (5 bases). The CDR3 spans 15 residues. Per the germline V gene, CDR1 is SGHKS and CDR2 is YYEKEE (reference sequence). Trimming removed 0 bases at V and 0 bases at J, with 10 bases between. CDR3 sequence (DNA): TGTGCCAGCAGCTTGGGCCGCGACAGCTCCTACGAGCAGTACTTC. It translates to CASSLGRDSSYEQYF.

This clone turned up a few times. The chain has TRBV18 and TRBJ1-1; D call uncertain. The CDR3 totals 15 residues. V lost 6 bases to trimming and J lost 4 bases, with 18 bases between them. Germline assignment: CDR1 KGHSH and CDR2 LQKENI. CDR3 residues: CASSHNGPDGTEAFF. The CDR3 DNA follows: TGTGCCAGCTCCCATAATGGGCCTGACGGCACTGAAGCTTTCTTT.

V usage is TRBV12-5 and J usage is TRBJ1-1; 7 positions agree with TRBD1. Germline V lookup: CDR1 LGHNT, CDR2 FRNRAP. The CDR3 sequence is 15 residues long. Trimming at V came to 7 bases and at J to 4 bases, leaving 12 bases not matched to a gene. The CDR3 protein is CASADDRALATEAFF. In nucleotides, the CDR3 is TGTGCTAGTGCCGATGACAGGGCGTTGGCCACTGAAGCTTTCTTT.

The gene calls are TRBV3-1 (or the pseudogene TRBV3-2) and TRBJ2-5; 10 nucleotides match TRBD2. The ends lost 3 bases at V and 4 bases at J; junction bases unmatched: 8. CDR3 length equals 16 residues. The germline V gene encodes CDR1 LGHDT and CDR2 YNNKEL (reference sequence). CDR3 protein: CASSQNSGGAGETQYF. The CDR3 DNA sequence: TGTGCCAGCAGCCAGAACAGCGGGGGGGCCGGAGAGACCCAGTACTTC.